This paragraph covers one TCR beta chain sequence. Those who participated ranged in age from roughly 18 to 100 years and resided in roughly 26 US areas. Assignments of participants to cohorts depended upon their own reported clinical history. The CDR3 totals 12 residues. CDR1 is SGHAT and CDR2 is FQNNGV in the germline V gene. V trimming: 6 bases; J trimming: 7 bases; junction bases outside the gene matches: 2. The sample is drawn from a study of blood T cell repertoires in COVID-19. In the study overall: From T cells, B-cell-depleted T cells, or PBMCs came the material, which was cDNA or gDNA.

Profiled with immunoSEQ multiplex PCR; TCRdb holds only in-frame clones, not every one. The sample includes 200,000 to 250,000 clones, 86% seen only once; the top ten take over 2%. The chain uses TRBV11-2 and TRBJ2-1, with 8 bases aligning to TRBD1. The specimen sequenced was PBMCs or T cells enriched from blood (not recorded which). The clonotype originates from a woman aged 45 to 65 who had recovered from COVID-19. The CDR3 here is CASRQGVNEQFF. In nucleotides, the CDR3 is TGTGCCAGCAGACAGGGGGTTAATGAGCAGTTCTTC.